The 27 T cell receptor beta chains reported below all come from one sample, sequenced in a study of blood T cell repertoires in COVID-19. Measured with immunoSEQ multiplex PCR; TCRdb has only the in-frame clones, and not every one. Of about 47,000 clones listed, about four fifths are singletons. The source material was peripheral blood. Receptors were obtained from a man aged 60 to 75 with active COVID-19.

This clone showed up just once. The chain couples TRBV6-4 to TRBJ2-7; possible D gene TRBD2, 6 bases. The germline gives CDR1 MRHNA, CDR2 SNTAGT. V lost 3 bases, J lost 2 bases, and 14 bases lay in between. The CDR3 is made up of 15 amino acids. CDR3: CASSEFGSSAYEQYF. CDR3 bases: TGTGCCAGCAGTGAGTTCGGGAGTAGTGCCTACGAGCAGTACTTC.

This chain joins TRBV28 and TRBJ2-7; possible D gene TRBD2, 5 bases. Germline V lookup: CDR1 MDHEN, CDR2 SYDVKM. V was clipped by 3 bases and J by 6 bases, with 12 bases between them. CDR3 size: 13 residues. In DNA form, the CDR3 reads TGTGCCAGCAGTTTGAGGACTCGGGGCGAGCAGTACTTC. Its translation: CASSLRTRGEQYF.

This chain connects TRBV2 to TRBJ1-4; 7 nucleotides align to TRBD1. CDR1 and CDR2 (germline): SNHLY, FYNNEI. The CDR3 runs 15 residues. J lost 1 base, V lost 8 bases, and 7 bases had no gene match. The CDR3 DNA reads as TGTGCCAGCGGGGGGACAGTACAAACTAATGAAAAACTGTTTTTT. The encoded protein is CASGGTVQTNEKLFF.

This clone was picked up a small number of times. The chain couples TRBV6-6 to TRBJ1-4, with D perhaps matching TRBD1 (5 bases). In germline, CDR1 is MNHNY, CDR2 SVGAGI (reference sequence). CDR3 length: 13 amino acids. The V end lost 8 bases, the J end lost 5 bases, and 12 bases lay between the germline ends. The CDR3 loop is CASRGGLNEKLFF. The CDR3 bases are TGTGCCAGCCGGGGGGGACTAAATGAAAAACTGTTTTTT.

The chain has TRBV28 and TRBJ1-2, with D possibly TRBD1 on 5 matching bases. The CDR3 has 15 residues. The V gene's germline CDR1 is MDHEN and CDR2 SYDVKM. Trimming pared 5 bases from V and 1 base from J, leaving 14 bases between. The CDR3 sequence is CASSATASYNYGYTF. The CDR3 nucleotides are TGTGCCAGCAGTGCGACAGCAAGCTATAACTATGGCTACACCTTC.

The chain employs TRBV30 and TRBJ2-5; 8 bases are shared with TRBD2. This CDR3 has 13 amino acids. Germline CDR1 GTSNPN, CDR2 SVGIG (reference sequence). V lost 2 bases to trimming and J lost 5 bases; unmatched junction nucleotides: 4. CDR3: CAWSRASGETQYF. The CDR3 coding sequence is TGTGCCTGGAGTCGCGCTAGCGGGGAGACCCAGTACTTC. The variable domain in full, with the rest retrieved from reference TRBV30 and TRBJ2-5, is SQTIHQWPATLVQPVGSPLSLECTVEGTSNPNLYWYRQAAGRGLQLLFYSVGIGQISSEVPQNLSASRPQDRQFILSSKKLLLSDSGFYLCAWSRASGETQYFGPGTRLLVL.

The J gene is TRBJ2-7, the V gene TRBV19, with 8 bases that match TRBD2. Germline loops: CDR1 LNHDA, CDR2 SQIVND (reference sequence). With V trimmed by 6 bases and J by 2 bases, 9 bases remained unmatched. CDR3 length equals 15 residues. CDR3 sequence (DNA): TGTGCCAGTAGCGGGAGGGCCAGTAGAACCTACGAGCAGTACTTC. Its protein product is CASSGRASRTYEQYF.

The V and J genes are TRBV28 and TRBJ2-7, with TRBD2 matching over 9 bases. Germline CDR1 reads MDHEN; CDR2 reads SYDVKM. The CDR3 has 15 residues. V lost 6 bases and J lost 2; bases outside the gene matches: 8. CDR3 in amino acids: CASSPIAGAAYEQYF. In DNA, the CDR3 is TGTGCCAGCAGCCCTATAGCGGGAGCCGCCTACGAGCAGTACTTC.

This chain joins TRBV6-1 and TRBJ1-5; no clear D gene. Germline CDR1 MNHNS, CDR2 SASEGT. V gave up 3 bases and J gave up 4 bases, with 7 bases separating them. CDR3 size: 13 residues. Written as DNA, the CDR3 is TGTGCCAGCAGTGACAACAGAAATCAGCCCCAGCATTTT. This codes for CASSDNRNQPQHF.

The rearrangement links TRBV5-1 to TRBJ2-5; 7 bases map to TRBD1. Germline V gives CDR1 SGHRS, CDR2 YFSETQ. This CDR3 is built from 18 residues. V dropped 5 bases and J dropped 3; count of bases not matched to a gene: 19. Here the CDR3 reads CASRPGTAPTLPKETQYF. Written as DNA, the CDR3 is TGCGCCAGCAGACCTGGGACAGCCCCAACCTTACCCAAAGAGACCCAGTACTTC.

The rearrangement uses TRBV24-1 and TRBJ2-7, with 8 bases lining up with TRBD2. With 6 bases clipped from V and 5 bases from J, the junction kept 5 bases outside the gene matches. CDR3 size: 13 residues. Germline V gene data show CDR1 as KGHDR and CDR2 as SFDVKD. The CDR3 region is CATSIAGYDEQYF. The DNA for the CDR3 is TGTGCCACCAGTATAGCGGGATATGACGAGCAGTACTTC.

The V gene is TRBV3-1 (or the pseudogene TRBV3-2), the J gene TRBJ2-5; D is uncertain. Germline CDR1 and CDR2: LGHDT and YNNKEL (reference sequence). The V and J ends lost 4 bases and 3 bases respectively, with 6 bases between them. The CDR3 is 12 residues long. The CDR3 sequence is CASSRSEETQYF. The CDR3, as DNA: TGTGCCAGCAGCCGCTCAGAAGAGACCCAGTACTTC.

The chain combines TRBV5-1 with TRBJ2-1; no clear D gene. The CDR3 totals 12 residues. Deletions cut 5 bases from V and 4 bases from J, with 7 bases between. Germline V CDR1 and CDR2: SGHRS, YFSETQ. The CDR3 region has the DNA TGCGCCAGCAGGAGTGAATACAATGAGCAGTTCTTC. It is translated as CASRSEYNEQFF.

CDR3 protein: CASSEIAGNQPQHF. CDR3 DNA: TGTGCCAGCAGTGAAATTGCGGGCAATCAGCCCCAGCATTTT. V gene TRBV6-1 combines with J gene TRBJ1-5; D is unresolved. Germline CDR1 and CDR2: MNHNS and SASEGT. Trimming stripped 2 bases from V and 2 bases from J, with 7 bases between. The CDR3 extends over 14 amino acids.

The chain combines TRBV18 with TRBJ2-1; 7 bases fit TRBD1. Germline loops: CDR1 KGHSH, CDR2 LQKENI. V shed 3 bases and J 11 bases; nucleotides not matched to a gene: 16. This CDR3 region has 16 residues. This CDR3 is CASSPQRDRKTLQQFF. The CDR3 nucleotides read TGTGCCAGCTCACCCCAGAGGGACAGAAAAACCCTCCAGCAGTTCTTC.

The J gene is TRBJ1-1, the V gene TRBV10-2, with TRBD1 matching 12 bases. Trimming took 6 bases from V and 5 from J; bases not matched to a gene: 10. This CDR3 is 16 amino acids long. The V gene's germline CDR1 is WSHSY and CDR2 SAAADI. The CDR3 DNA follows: TGCGCCAGCAGCGCGGGACAGGGGGCATTTGAAACTGAAGCTTTCTTT. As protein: CASSAGQGAFETEAFF.

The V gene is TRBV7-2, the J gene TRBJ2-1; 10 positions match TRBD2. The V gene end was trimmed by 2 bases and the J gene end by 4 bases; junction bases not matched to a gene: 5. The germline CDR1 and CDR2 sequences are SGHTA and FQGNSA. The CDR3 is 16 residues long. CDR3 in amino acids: CASSLKASGGYNEQFF. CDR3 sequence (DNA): TGTGCCAGCAGCTTAAAGGCTAGCGGGGGTTACAATGAGCAGTTCTTC.

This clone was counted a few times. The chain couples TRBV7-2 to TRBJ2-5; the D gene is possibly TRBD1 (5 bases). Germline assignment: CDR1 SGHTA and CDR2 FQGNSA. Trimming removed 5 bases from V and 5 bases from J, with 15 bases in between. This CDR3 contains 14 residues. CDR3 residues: CASSLGHLVETQYF. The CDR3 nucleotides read TGTGCCAGCAGCCTCGGACACCTGGTCGAGACCCAGTACTTC. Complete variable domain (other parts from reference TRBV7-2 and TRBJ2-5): GAGVSQSPSNKVTEKGKDVELRCDPISGHTALYWYRQSLGQGLEFLIYFQGNSAPDKSGLPSDRFSAERTGGSVSTLTIQRTQQEDSAVYLCASSLGHLVETQYFGPGTRLLVL.

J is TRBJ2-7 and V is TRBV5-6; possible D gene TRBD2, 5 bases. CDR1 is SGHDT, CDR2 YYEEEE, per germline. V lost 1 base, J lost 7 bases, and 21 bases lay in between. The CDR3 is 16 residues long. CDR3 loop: CASSLSRWERSGEQYF. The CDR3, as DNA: TGTGCCAGCAGCTTGAGTCGGTGGGAAAGATCGGGAGAGCAGTACTTC.

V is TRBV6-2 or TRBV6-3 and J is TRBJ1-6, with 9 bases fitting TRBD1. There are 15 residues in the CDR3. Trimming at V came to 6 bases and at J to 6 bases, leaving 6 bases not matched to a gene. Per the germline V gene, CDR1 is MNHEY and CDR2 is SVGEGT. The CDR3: CASSHAGQGNSPLHF. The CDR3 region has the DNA TGTGCCAGCAGCCACGCGGGACAGGGTAATTCACCCCTCCACTTT.

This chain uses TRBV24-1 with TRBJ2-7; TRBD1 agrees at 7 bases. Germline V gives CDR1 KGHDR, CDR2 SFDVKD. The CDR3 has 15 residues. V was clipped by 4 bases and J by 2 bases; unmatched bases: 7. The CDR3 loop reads CATSDPHGTAYEQYF. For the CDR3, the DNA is TGTGCCACCAGTGACCCCCACGGGACAGCCTACGAGCAGTACTTC.

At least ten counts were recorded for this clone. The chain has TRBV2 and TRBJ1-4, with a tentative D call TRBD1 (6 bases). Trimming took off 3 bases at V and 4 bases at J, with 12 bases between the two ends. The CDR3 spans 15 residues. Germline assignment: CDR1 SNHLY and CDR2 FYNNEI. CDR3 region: CASSDSGHINEKLFF. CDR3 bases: TGTGCCAGCAGTGACTCGGGACATATTAATGAAAAACTGTTTTTT.

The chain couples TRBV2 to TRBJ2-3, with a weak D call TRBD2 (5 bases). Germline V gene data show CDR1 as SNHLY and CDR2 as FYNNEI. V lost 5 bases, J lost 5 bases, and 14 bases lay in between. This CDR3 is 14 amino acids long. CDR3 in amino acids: CASSSRARGDTQYF. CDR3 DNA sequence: TGTGCCAGCAGTAGCCGGGCCCGGGGAGATACGCAGTATTTT.

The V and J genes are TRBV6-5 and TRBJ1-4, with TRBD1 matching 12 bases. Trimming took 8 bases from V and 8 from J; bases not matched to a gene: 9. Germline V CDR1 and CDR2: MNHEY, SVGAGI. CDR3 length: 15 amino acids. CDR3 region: CASSRSGTGGEKLFF. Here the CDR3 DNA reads TGTGCCAGCTCCCGGTCCGGGACAGGGGGCGAAAAACTGTTTTTT.

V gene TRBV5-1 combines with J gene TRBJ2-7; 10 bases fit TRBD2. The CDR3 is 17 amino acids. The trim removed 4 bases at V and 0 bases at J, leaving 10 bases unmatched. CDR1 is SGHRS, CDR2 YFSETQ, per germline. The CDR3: CASSPGLAPLSSYEQYF. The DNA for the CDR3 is TGCGCCAGCAGCCCGGGACTAGCGCCTCTGAGCTCCTACGAGCAGTACTTC.

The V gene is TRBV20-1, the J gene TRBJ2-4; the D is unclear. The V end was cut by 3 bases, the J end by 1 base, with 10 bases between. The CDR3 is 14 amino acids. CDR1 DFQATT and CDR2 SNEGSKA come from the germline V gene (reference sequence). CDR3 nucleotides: TGCAGTGCTAGTGTCCCGGAGGCCAAAAACATTCAGTACTTC. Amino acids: CSASVPEAKNIQYF.

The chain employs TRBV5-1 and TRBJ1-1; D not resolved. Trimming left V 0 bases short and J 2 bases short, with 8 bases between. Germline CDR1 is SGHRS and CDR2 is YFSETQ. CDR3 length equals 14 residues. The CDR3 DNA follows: TGCGCCAGCAGCTTGGCCGGAGGAAACACTGAAGCTTTCTTT. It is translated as CASSLAGGNTEAFF. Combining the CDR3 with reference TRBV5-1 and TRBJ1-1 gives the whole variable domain KAGVTQTPRYLIKTRGQQVTLSCSPISGHRSVSWYQQTPGQGLQFLFEYFSETQRNKGNFPGRFSGRQFSNSRSEMNVSTLELGDSALYLCASSLAGGNTEAFFGQGTRLTVV.